Here is one T cell receptor beta chain with its context. Trimming at V came to 5 bases and at J to 2 bases, leaving 7 bases not matched to a gene. The CDR3 extends over 15 amino acids. Germline V gene data show CDR1 as LNHDA and CDR2 as SQIVND (reference sequence). This sample is drawn from a study of blood T cell repertoires in COVID-19. Study summary: T cells, B-cell-depleted T cells, or PBMCs supplied cDNA or gDNA.

Study processing details: Nucleated cell number was recorded as an estimate derived from reference gene primer amplification. Sequenced by immunoSEQ multiplex PCR; TCRdb stores in-frame clones only, minus some. Clone size and the V and J calls come from that table; the DNA yielded D and trimming. Among around 340,000 clones, 83% were seen once, and the ten largest hold under 3%. The specimen was peripheral blood. The source is a man aged 30-40 years with active or convalescent COVID-19. V gene TRBV19 combines with J gene TRBJ2-3; TRBD1 matches at 7 bases. In DNA, the CDR3 is TGTGCCAGTAGTCTCCAGGACAGGACCACAGATACGCAGTATTTT. Its protein product is CASSLQDRTTDTQYF.